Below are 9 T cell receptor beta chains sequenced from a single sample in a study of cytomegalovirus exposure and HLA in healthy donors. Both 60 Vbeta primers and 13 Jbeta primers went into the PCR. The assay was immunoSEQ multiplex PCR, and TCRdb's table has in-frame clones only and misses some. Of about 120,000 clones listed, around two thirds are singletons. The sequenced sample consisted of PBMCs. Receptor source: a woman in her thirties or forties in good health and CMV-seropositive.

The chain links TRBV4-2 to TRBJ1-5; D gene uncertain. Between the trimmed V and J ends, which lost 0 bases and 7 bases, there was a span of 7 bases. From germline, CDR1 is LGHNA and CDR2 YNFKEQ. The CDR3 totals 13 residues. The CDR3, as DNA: TGTGCCAGCAGCCAAGATTTACAACAGCCCCAGCATTTT. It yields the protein CASSQDLQQPQHF.

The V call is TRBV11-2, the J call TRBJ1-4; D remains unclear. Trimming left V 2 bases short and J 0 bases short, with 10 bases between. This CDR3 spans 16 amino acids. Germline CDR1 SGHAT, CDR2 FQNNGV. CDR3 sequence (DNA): TGTGCCAGCAGCTTATCTCAGGACTCAACTAATGAAAAACTGTTTTTT. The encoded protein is CASSLSQDSTNEKLFF.

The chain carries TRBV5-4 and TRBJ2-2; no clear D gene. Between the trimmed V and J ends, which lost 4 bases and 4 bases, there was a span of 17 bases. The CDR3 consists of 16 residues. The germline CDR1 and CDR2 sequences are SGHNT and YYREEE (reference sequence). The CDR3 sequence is CASSPLMSRTTGELFF. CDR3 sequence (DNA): TGTGCCAGCAGCCCGTTGATGAGTCGAACCACCGGGGAGCTGTTTTTT. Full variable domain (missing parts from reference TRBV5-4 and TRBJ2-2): ETGVTQSPTHLIKTRGQQVTLRCSSQSGHNTVSWYQQALGQGPQFIFQYYREEENGRGNFPPRFSGLQFPNYSSELNVNALELDDSALYLCASSPLMSRTTGELFFGEGSRLTVL.

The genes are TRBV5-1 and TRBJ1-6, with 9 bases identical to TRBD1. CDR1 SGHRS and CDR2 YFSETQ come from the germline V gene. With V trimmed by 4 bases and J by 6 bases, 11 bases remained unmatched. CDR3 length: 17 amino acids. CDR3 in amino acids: CASSVVQGALGNSPLHF. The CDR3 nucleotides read TGCGCCAGCAGCGTCGTACAGGGGGCCCTCGGTAATTCACCCCTCCACTTT. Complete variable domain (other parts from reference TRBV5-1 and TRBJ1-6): KAGVTQTPRYLIKTRGQQVTLSCSPISGHRSVSWYQQTPGQGLQFLFEYFSETQRNKGNFPGRFSGRQFSNSRSEMNVSTLELGDSALYLCASSVVQGALGNSPLHFGNGTRLTVT.

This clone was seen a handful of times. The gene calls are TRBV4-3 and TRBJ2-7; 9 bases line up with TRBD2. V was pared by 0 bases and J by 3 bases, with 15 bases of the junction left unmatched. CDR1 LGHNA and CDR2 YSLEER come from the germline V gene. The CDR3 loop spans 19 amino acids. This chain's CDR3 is CASSQENVYGLAGIYEQYF. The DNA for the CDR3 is TGCGCCAGCAGCCAAGAAAATGTCTACGGGCTAGCGGGGATCTACGAGCAGTACTTC.

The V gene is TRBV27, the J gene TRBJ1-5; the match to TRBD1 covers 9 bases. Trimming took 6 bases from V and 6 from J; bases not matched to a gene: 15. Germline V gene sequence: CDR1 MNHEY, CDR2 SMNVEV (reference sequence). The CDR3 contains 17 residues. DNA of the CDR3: TGTGCCAGCAGCCACAACTATGGACAGGGGAACGGTCAGCCCCAGCATTTT. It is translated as CASSHNYGQGNGQPQHF.

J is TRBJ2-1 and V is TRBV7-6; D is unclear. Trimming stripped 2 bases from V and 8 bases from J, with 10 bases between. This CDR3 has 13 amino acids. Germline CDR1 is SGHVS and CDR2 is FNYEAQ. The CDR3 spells CASSLTSGHEQFF. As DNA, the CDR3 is TGTGCCAGCAGCTTAACATCGGGTCATGAGCAGTTCTTC.

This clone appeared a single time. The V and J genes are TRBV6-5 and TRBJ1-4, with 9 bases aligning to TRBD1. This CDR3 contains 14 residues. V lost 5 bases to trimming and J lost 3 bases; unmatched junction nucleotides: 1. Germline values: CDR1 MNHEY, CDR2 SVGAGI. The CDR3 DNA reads TGTGCCAGCAGTCGACAGGGGGCTAATGAAAAACTGTTTTTT. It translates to CASSRQGANEKLFF.

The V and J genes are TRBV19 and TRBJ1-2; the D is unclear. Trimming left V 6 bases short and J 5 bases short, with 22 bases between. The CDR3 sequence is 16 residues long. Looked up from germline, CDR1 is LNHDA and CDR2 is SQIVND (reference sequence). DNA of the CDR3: TGTGCCAGTAGGCAATCGTGGGCTCGGGGAAGATATGGCTACACCTTC. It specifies CASRQSWARGRYGYTF.